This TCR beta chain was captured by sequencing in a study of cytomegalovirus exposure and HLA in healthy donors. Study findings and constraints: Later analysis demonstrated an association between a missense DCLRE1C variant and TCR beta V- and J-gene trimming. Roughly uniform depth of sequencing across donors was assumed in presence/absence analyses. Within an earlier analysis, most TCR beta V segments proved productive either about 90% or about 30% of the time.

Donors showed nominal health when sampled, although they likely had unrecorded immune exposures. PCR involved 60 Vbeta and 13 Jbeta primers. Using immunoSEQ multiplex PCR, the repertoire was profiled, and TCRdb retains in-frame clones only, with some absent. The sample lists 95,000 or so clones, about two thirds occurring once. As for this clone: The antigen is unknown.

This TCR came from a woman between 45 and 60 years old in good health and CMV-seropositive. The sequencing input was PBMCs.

CDR3 sequence: CASSPMGGGHEQFF. For the CDR3, the DNA is TGTGCCAGCAGTCCAATGGGGGGGGGACATGAGCAGTTCTTC. The V gene is TRBV28, the J gene TRBJ2-1, with 7 bases that match TRBD2. Germline CDR1 is MDHEN and CDR2 is SYDVKM. The CDR3 consists of 14 residues. Trimming took 5 bases from V and 8 from J; bases not matched to a gene: 9.